Following are 20 T cell receptor beta chains from one sample sequenced in a study of PD-1 blockade in classical Hodgkin lymphoma (TCRdb year 2020). The library was prepared using the immunoSEQ multiplex PCR assay. The immuneACCESS repertoire file appears here via TCRdb, limited to in-frame rearrangements. These files lack a portion of the clones; in checked studies, under half of the deficit traces to unresolved V genes, and the cause of the others is not known. Counted in this sample were tens of thousands of clones; roughly nine tenths of them appeared once. Of the sample, 7.5% to 10% falls within the top ten clones. The time point label here, explained by the study, means: cycle 1 day 1 (C1D1), immediately before nivolumab initiation. Every trial patient had relapsed following autologous stem cell transplantation, and prior brentuximab vedotin exposure was what differed among cohorts A, B and C.

Sequences were derived from peripheral blood mononuclear cells (PBMCs), sampled at baseline. The receptor source for this set is a human donor with classical Hodgkin lymphoma.

The chain links TRBV5-1 to TRBJ2-5; 7 bases agree with TRBD1. CDR1 is SGHRS and CDR2 is YFSETQ in the germline V gene. The CDR3 sequence is 15 residues long. V lost 5 bases, J lost 5 bases, and 12 bases stayed unmatched. The chain's CDR3 is CASRRDGQDRETQYF. The CDR3 DNA is TGCGCCAGCAGACGGGACGGACAGGATAGGGAGACCCAGTACTTC.

The chain uses TRBV11-2 and TRBJ1-1; D is undetermined. The length of the CDR3 is 15 residues. The germline V gene encodes CDR1 SGHAT and CDR2 FQNNGV. Trimming removed 3 bases at V and 0 bases at J, with 11 bases between. The CDR3 region is CASSLYAGMNTEAFF. The CDR3 DNA sequence: TGTGCCAGCAGCTTGTACGCAGGAATGAACACTGAAGCTTTCTTT.

This chain connects TRBV6-1 to TRBJ1-1; D may be TRBD1 (6 bases). V lost 2 bases and J lost 5, with 9 bases in between. Germline V gene sequence: CDR1 MNHNS, CDR2 SASEGT. The CDR3 covers 13 residues. DNA of the CDR3: TGTGCCAGCAGTGAAACAGGGTTTACTGAAGCTTTCTTT. Encoded protein: CASSETGFTEAFF.

This chain links TRBV4-1 with TRBJ2-3; D possibly matches TRBD1 or TRBD2 (6 bases each). In germline, CDR1 is MGHRA, CDR2 YSYEKL. This CDR3 is built from 17 residues. The V end was cut by 0 bases, the J end by 0 bases, with 13 bases between. This chain's CDR3 is CASSQEGGQRSTDTQYF. The CDR3 nucleotides are TGCGCCAGCAGCCAAGAAGGGGGGCAGAGGAGCACAGATACGCAGTATTTT.

Here the CDR3 DNA reads TGTGCCAGCAGCTTTCCCGGTTGGGGCGAGCAGTACTTC. Amino acid sequence: CASSFPGWGEQYF. This chain connects TRBV13 to TRBJ2-7, with D hard to call. Trimming cost V 3 bases and J 6 bases, with 12 bases left between them. This CDR3 region has 13 residues. Germline loops: CDR1 PRHDT, CDR2 FYEKMQ (reference sequence).

The chain recombines TRBV5-6 with TRBJ2-2; possibly TRBD1 for D (6 bases). The CDR3 runs to 14 residues. V lost 0 bases, J lost 6 bases, and 9 bases lay in between. Germline CDR1 reads SGHDT; CDR2 reads YYEEEE. The CDR3 here is CASSLGQEAGELFF. The CDR3 DNA reads as TGTGCCAGCAGCTTGGGACAGGAGGCCGGGGAGCTGTTTTTT.

The rearrangement uses TRBV30 and TRBJ2-7; maybe TRBD1 (6 bases). This CDR3 is built from 15 residues. V was pared by 3 bases and J by 3 bases, with 18 bases between. Germline CDR1 is GTSNPN and CDR2 is SVGIG (reference sequence). The CDR3 loop reads CAWSARSGVGYEQYF. The CDR3 nucleotides are TGTGCCTGGAGCGCCAGGTCAGGGGTCGGCTACGAGCAGTACTTC.

This chain uses TRBV27 with TRBJ2-3; a weak D match, TRBD2 (5 bases). The CDR3 runs 15 residues. V was trimmed by 5 bases and J by 2 bases, leaving 14 bases between them. Per germline, CDR1 MNHEY and CDR2 SMNVEV (reference sequence). The CDR3 sequence: CASSPQGLITDTQYF. CDR3 bases: TGTGCCAGCAGTCCCCAAGGACTGATCACAGATACGCAGTATTTT.

The chain employs TRBV28 and TRBJ2-4, with TRBD1 matching over 12 bases. V was clipped by 1 base and J by 0 bases; unmatched bases: 10. The CDR3 spans 20 residues. From germline, CDR1 is MDHEN and CDR2 SYDVKM. The chain's CDR3 is CASSLSLGTGGDIAKNIQYF. The CDR3 coding sequence is TGTGCCAGCAGTTTATCCCTTGGGACAGGGGGCGATATAGCCAAAAACATTCAGTACTTC.

The chain carries TRBV11-2 and TRBJ2-4, with TRBD1 matching over 9 bases. V was clipped by 0 bases and J by 1 base; unmatched bases: 10. The germline CDR1 and CDR2 sequences are SGHAT and FQNNGV. This CDR3 has 19 amino acids. The CDR3 sequence: CASSLETPGTGLAKNIQYF. The CDR3 nucleotides are TGTGCCAGCAGCTTAGAAACTCCCGGGACAGGGTTGGCCAAAAACATTCAGTACTTC.

The chain employs TRBV10-3 and TRBJ2-3, with TRBD1 matching over 8 bases. Trimming at V came to 10 bases and at J to 5 bases, leaving 8 bases not matched to a gene. Germline CDR1 reads ENHRY; CDR2 reads SYGVKD. This CDR3 is built from 13 residues. The CDR3 bases are TGTGCCAGCAGGGGGCCAATGGGAGATACGCAGTATTTT. It encodes CASRGPMGDTQYF.

J is TRBJ2-5 and V is TRBV5-1; D is possibly TRBD2 (6 bases). Germline V gene lookup returns CDR1 SGHRS and CDR2 YFSETQ. The CDR3 runs 20 residues. Trimming pared 2 bases from V and 4 bases from J, leaving 30 bases between. This chain's CDR3 is CASSFSAGWATPEAGETQYF. The CDR3, as DNA: TGCGCCAGCAGCTTCTCGGCGGGGTGGGCCACACCCGAGGCAGGAGAGACCCAGTACTTC.

The V call is TRBV5-1, the J call TRBJ2-5, with D possibly called TRBD1 or TRBD2 (6 bases each). The V gene lost 2 bases and the J gene lost 5 bases, with 16 bases spanning the gap. This CDR3 contains 15 residues. Germline V gene data show CDR1 as SGHRS and CDR2 as YFSETQ. The CDR3 nucleotides read TGCGCCAGCAGCTTTAGCGGAGGGGGATTGGAGACCCAGTACTTC. This translates into CASSFSGGGLETQYF.

This chain links TRBV18 with TRBJ1-2; D gene unclear. There are 13 residues in the CDR3. Germline loops: CDR1 KGHSH, CDR2 LQKENI. Between the trimmed V and J ends, which lost 4 bases and 7 bases, there was a span of 13 bases. The chain's CDR3 is CASSRDPVLGYTF. The CDR3 DNA is TGTGCCAGCTCACGTGACCCAGTTCTTGGCTACACCTTC. Complete variable domain (other parts from reference TRBV18 and TRBJ1-2): NAGVMQNPRHLVRRRGQEARLRCSPMKGHSHVYWYRQLPEEGLKFMVYLQKENIIDESGMPKERFSAEFPKEGPSILRIQQVVRGDSAAYFCASSRDPVLGYTFGSGTRLTVV.

The rearrangement joins TRBV15 to TRBJ2-3; 8 bases agree with TRBD2. V was pared by 1 base and J by 6 bases, with 12 bases of the junction left unmatched. Per the germline V gene, CDR1 is LNHNV and CDR2 is YYDKDF (reference sequence). The CDR3 length is 17 residues. CDR3 bases: TGTGCCACCAGCAGAGGTGCGGGACTAGGGTTATCGGATACGCAGTATTTT. Protein product: CATSRGAGLGLSDTQYF.

V and J are TRBV7-9 and TRBJ2-3; D ambiguous. This CDR3 contains 14 residues. Trimming pared 5 bases from V and 2 bases from J, leaving 11 bases between. Germline V CDR1 and CDR2: SEHNR, FQNEAQ (reference sequence). CDR3 region: CASSPARTTDTQYF. The CDR3 bases are TGTGCCAGCAGCCCAGCCCGGACCACAGATACGCAGTATTTT.

This chain joins TRBV19 and TRBJ2-7; 8 bases are a match to TRBD2. Germline CDR1 reads LNHDA; CDR2 reads SQIVND (reference sequence). The V segment lost 5 bases and the J segment 1 base; nucleotides outside the gene matches: 7. There are 15 residues in the CDR3. The CDR3 is CASSWSGRKSYEQYF. CDR3 nucleotide sequence: TGTGCCAGTAGTTGGAGCGGGAGAAAATCCTACGAGCAGTACTTC.

The chain employs TRBV2 and TRBJ1-1; 7 nucleotides align to TRBD1. This CDR3 has 14 residues. The germline CDR1 and CDR2 sequences are SNHLY and FYNNEI. V shed 4 bases and J 4 bases; nucleotides not matched to a gene: 6. Here the CDR3 reads CASSVEGAGTEAFF. The CDR3 region has the DNA TGTGCCAGCAGTGTTGAGGGGGCCGGCACTGAAGCTTTCTTT.

The gene calls are TRBV7-9 and TRBJ1-6; D remains unclear. V lost 5 bases, J lost 14 bases, and 16 bases lay in between. The CDR3 is 13 amino acids. CDR1 is SEHNR and CDR2 is FQNEAQ in the germline V gene (reference sequence). The CDR3 protein is CASSTRGNSALHF. The CDR3 nucleotides are TGTGCCAGCAGCACCCGCGGTAATTCGGCCCTCCACTTT.

The chain combines TRBV5-6 with TRBJ2-3; 11 bases align to TRBD2. Germline CDR1 reads SGHDT; CDR2 reads YYEEEE. V lost 5 bases to trimming and J lost 1 base; unmatched junction nucleotides: 6. The CDR3 spans 16 residues. The CDR3 region is CASRPGLAEGTDTQYF. Here the CDR3 DNA reads TGTGCCAGCAGGCCGGGACTAGCGGAGGGCACAGATACGCAGTATTTT.